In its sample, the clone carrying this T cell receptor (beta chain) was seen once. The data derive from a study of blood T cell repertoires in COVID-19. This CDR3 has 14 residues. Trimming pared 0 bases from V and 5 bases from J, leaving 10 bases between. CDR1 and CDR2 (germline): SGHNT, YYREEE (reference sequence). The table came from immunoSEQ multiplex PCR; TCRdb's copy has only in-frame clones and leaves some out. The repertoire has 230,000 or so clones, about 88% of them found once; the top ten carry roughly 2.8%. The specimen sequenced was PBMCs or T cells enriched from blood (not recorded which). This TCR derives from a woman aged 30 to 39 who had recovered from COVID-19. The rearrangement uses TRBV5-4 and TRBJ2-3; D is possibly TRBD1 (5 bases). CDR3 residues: CASSLGQGGDTQYF. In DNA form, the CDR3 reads TGTGCCAGCAGCTTGGGCCAGGGTGGAGATACGCAGTATTTT.